The clone carrying this T cell receptor beta chain was recorded at least ten times. Its antigen is not known. Time point reported: sample taken at primary tumor resection. Whole RNA came from tumor, nontumor lung or frozen PBMC and was sequenced without being sorted. TCRdb reanalysed the 5' RACE reads using MiXCR and keeps one entry per CDR3 protein. The data show about 23,000 distinct CDR3 sequences, under 5.5% seen once. The V gene lost 3 bases and the J gene lost 8 bases, with 17 bases spanning the gap. The germline V gene has CDR1 SGHTA and CDR2 FQGNSA. The CDR3 length is 16 residues. This sample was taken from a study of spatial heterogeneity in lung cancer. General study findings and limits: Ubiquitous and regional expanded TCR counts mirrored ubiquitous and regional nonsynonymous mutation counts, respectively. How many expanded intratumoral alpha and beta TCRs were present tracked the tumor mutation count, which was a count of nonsynonymous mutations.

The sequenced sample was lung tumor tissue, obtained at surgery. This TCR was recovered from a male donor with early-stage non-small cell lung cancer. V usage is TRBV7-2 and J usage is TRBJ1-6; D is ambiguous. The DNA of the CDR3 is TGTGCCAGCAGCTTCACCCAGGCCGTGAGGGATTCACCCCTCCACTTT. This encodes CASSFTQAVRDSPLHF.